A single sample is the source of the 24 T cell receptor beta chains below, sequenced in a study of blood T cell repertoires in COVID-19. Sequencing was performed with immunoSEQ multiplex PCR; in TCRdb, only in-frame clones are kept and a portion is missing. This sample has roughly 200,000 clones, with about four fifths found just once. Sequencing was carried out using peripheral blood. The receptors derive from a woman in her 70s with active or convalescent COVID-19.

The chain carries TRBV29-1 and TRBJ1-5; 7 bases align to TRBD1. Per the germline V gene, CDR1 is SQVTM and CDR2 is ANQGSEA. There are 13 residues in the CDR3. Trimming cost V 5 bases and J 6 bases; bases outside gene matches: 7. As DNA, the CDR3 is TGCAGCGTTTTGACAGGGTTTAGTCAGCCCCAGCATTTT. Protein product: CSVLTGFSQPQHF.

The chain is built from TRBV7-6 and TRBJ2-6; the D gene is possibly TRBD1 (5 bases). With 6 bases removed from V and 0 bases from J, the gap between germline ends came to 12 bases. The CDR3 covers 16 residues. CDR1 and CDR2 (germline): SGHVS, FNYEAQ. CDR3 nucleotides: TGTGCCAGCAGAAGACTCCAGGGCTCTGGGGCCAACGTCCTGACTTTC. Its translation: CASRRLQGSGANVLTF.

The chain uses TRBV25-1 and TRBJ2-7; TRBD2 matches at 14 bases. With 3 bases clipped from V and 4 bases from J, the junction kept 8 bases outside the gene matches. This CDR3 has 17 residues. Germline V gene sequence: CDR1 MGHDK, CDR2 SYGVNS. The CDR3 protein is CASSEPSGLAGVYEQYF. CDR3 DNA sequence: TGTGCCAGCAGTGAGCCCTCGGGACTAGCGGGGGTTTACGAGCAGTACTTC.

The chain combines TRBV19 with TRBJ2-2; 12 nucleotides line up with TRBD2. CDR3 size: 17 residues. Per germline, CDR1 LNHDA and CDR2 SQIVND (reference sequence). The V segment lost 6 bases and the J segment 6 bases; nucleotides outside the gene matches: 11. Here the CDR3 reads CASSLSRLAGAAGELFF. The CDR3 nucleotides read TGTGCCAGTAGCTTAAGTCGACTAGCGGGAGCTGCCGGGGAGCTGTTTTTT.

As DNA, the CDR3 is TGTGCCAGCACGGTACAGGGGCTCTTTTACAATGAGCAGTTCTTC. It specifies CASTVQGLFYNEQFF. The rearrangement links TRBV2 to TRBJ2-1; TRBD1 matches 7 bases. Germline V gene lookup returns CDR1 SNHLY and CDR2 FYNNEI. V dropped 7 bases and J dropped 4; count of bases not matched to a gene: 10. The CDR3 is made up of 15 amino acids. The whole variable domain, filled in from reference TRBV2 and TRBJ2-1, reads EPEVTQTPSHQVTQMGQEVILRCVPISNHLYFYWYRQILGQKVEFLVSFYNNEISEKSEIFDDQFSVERPDGSNFTLKIRSTKLEDSAMYFCASTVQGLFYNEQFFGPGTRLTVL.

This CDR3 is CASSLAGLTRGPSSYEQYF. For the CDR3, the DNA is TGTGCCAGCAGCTTAGCGGGACTAACCAGAGGGCCTAGCTCCTACGAGCAGTACTTC. The genes are TRBV7-2 and TRBJ2-7, with TRBD2 matching over 7 bases. This CDR3 has 19 residues. Germline V gene lookup returns CDR1 SGHTA and CDR2 FQGNSA. With V trimmed by 0 bases and J by 0 bases, 14 bases remained unmatched.

The chain is built from TRBV5-1 and TRBJ1-6; D may be TRBD1 (6 bases). CDR3 length equals 16 residues. The V end lost 0 bases, the J end lost 6 bases, and 13 bases lay between the germline ends. From germline, CDR1 is SGHRS and CDR2 YFSETQ. CDR3 residues: CASSLVSGVLNSPLHF. In DNA, the CDR3 is TGCGCCAGCAGCTTGGTTTCAGGGGTACTTAATTCACCCCTCCACTTT.

The J gene is TRBJ1-3, the V gene TRBV7-9; D perhaps matches TRBD1 (6 bases). The CDR3 sequence is 17 residues long. With 1 base removed from V and 0 bases from J, the gap between germline ends came to 13 bases. CDR1 and CDR2 (germline): SEHNR, FQNEAQ (reference sequence). DNA for the CDR3: TGTGCCAGCAGCTTAGGAGGGGGAGTACTCTCTGGAAACACCATATATTTT. Residues: CASSLGGGVLSGNTIYF.

The chain's CDR3 is CASSRDRPNTGELFF. CDR3 DNA sequence: TGCGCCAGCAGTCGGGACAGACCGAACACCGGGGAGCTGTTTTTT. The chain employs TRBV23-1 and TRBJ2-2, with 7 bases matching TRBD1. TRBV23-1 is known as an ORF, though its function is uncertain. There are 15 residues in the CDR3. Trimming cost V 4 bases and J 0 bases; bases outside gene matches: 2.

This clone came up once. The chain carries TRBV11-2 and TRBJ2-1; 11 nucleotides match TRBD2. Germline CDR1 reads SGHAT; CDR2 reads FQNNGV. The CDR3 runs 15 residues. V was pared by 1 base and J by 4 bases, with 0 bases of the junction left unmatched. The CDR3, as DNA: TGTGCCAGCAGCTTAGCTAGCGGGAGGTACAATGAGCAGTTCTTC. Translated, it gives CASSLASGRYNEQFF.

The chain links TRBV19 to TRBJ1-1, with a tentative D call TRBD1 (6 bases). Per the germline V gene, CDR1 is LNHDA and CDR2 is SQIVND (reference sequence). V was cut by 0 bases and J by 1 base, with 18 bases left in between. The CDR3 loop spans 18 amino acids. The CDR3 reads CASSIDYPGTKANTEAFF. In DNA form, the CDR3 reads TGTGCCAGTAGTATAGATTATCCCGGGACAAAGGCGAACACTGAAGCTTTCTTT.

The chain combines TRBV5-1 with TRBJ2-2, with a tentative D call TRBD1 (5 bases). V was clipped by 4 bases and J by 6 bases, with 10 bases between them. The length of the CDR3 is 13 residues. The germline CDR1 and CDR2 sequences are SGHRS and YFSETQ. CDR3 residues: CASSPGKAGELFF. CDR3 nucleotide sequence: TGCGCCAGCAGCCCAGGGAAGGCCGGGGAGCTGTTTTTT. The whole variable domain, remainder taken from reference TRBV5-1 and TRBJ2-2, is KAGVTQTPRYLIKTRGQQVTLSCSPISGHRSVSWYQQTPGQGLQFLFEYFSETQRNKGNFPGRFSGRQFSNSRSEMNVSTLELGDSALYLCASSPGKAGELFFGEGSRLTVL.

V is TRBV19 and J is TRBJ1-5; TRBD1 might be the D (6 bases). CDR3 length equals 17 residues. Trimming stripped 6 bases from V and 0 bases from J, with 18 bases between. Germline lookup yields CDR1 LNHDA and CDR2 SQIVND (reference sequence). In DNA form, the CDR3 reads TGTGCCAGTAGGGACAGACACGAGCCTTATAGCAATCAGCCCCAGCATTTT. It is translated as CASRDRHEPYSNQPQHF. Combining the CDR3 with reference TRBV19 and TRBJ1-5 gives the whole variable domain DGGITQSPKYLFRKEGQNVTLSCEQNLNHDAMYWYRQDPGQGLRLIYYSQIVNDFQKGDIAEGYSVSREKKESFPLTVTSAQKNPTAFYLCASRDRHEPYSNQPQHFGDGTRLSIL.

This chain connects TRBV2 to TRBJ1-3; TRBD1 matches 9 bases. Germline-derived CDR1 and CDR2 are SNHLY and FYNNEI. The CDR3 length is 17 residues. After removal of 5 bases from V and 2 bases from J, the junction contained 10 bases not matched to a gene. The CDR3: CASSKGQGVYAGNTIYF. CDR3 DNA sequence: TGTGCCAGCAGTAAGGGACAGGGTGTATATGCTGGAAACACCATATATTTT.

This clone appeared once. V and J are TRBV4-1 and TRBJ1-4, with D tentatively TRBD1 (5 bases). The CDR3 runs to 16 residues. With 2 bases removed from V and 5 bases from J, the gap between germline ends came to 15 bases. Germline CDR1 reads MGHRA; CDR2 reads YSYEKL. The CDR3 nucleotides read TGCGCCAGCAGCCAACCTAACCAGGGTTGGAATGAAAAACTGTTTTTT. It is translated as CASSQPNQGWNEKLFF.

This clone was seen repeatedly, ten times or more. This chain links TRBV5-4 with TRBJ2-1, with 7 bases identical to TRBD2. V lost 4 bases, J lost 8 bases, and 6 bases stayed unmatched. This CDR3 spans 13 amino acids. Germline values: CDR1 SGHNT, CDR2 YYREEE (reference sequence). In DNA form, the CDR3 reads TGTGCCAGCAGCAGCAGCGGGGTTGATGAGCAGTTCTTC. It specifies CASSSSGVDEQFF.

This chain links TRBV27 with TRBJ2-5; TRBD1 matches 9 bases. This CDR3 is built from 15 residues. The germline V gene has CDR1 MNHEY and CDR2 SMNVEV (reference sequence). The ends lost 7 bases at V and 5 bases at J; junction bases unmatched: 11. The CDR3 DNA is TGTGCCAGCACCCTGGGACAGGGAGGGCAGGAGACCCAGTACTTC. Translation: CASTLGQGGQETQYF.

This rearrangement joins TRBV5-5 to TRBJ2-3; D gene unclear. Germline CDR1 and CDR2: SGHKS and YYEKEE (reference sequence). Trimming removed 1 base from V and 1 base from J, with 4 bases in between. This CDR3 contains 13 residues. The CDR3 loop is CASSLRGTDTQYF. CDR3 bases: TGTGCCAGCAGCTTGCGAGGCACAGATACGCAGTATTTT.

On this clone: Different DNA sequences within this sample yield the same CDR3. The V call is TRBV11-2, the J call TRBJ2-7; TRBD2 aligns across 8 bases. The junction had 10 bases not matched to a gene; V was cut back by 5 bases and J by 4 bases. The V gene's germline CDR1 is SGHAT and CDR2 FQNNGV. The CDR3 is 15 amino acids. The CDR3 DNA follows: TGTGCCAGCAGCCTCCGGGCCGGGAGGGTGTACGAGCAGTACTTC. It translates to CASSLRAGRVYEQYF.

The J gene is TRBJ1-4, the V gene TRBV5-1, with 7 bases aligning to TRBD1. Germline V gene sequence: CDR1 SGHRS, CDR2 YFSETQ. The CDR3 extends over 15 amino acids. The V segment lost 3 bases and the J segment 7 bases; nucleotides outside the gene matches: 9. CDR3 residues: CASSWKRGLGEKLFF. CDR3 nucleotides: TGCGCCAGCAGCTGGAAAAGGGGGCTAGGTGAAAAACTGTTTTTT.

CDR3 in amino acids: CASSRENYEQYF. CDR3 coding DNA: TGTGCCAGCAGCAGAGAGAACTACGAGCAGTACTTC. V gene TRBV7-9 combines with J gene TRBJ2-7, with no clear D. V gave up 5 bases and J gave up 3 bases, with 8 bases separating them. This CDR3 comprises 12 residues. From germline, CDR1 is SEHNR and CDR2 FQNEAQ (reference sequence). Using reference TRBV7-9 and TRBJ2-7 for the parts outside the CDR3, the full variable domain is DTGVSQNPRHKITKRGQNVTFRCDPISEHNRLYWYRQTLGQGPEFLTYFQNEAQLEKSRLLSDRFSAERPKGSFSTLEIQRTEQGDSAMYLCASSRENYEQYFGPGTRLTVT.

The rearrangement links TRBV7-2 to TRBJ2-2; 8 bases match TRBD1. The V gene's germline CDR1 is SGHTA and CDR2 FQGNSA. V lost 4 bases to trimming and J lost 6 bases; unmatched junction nucleotides: 7. This CDR3 comprises 15 residues. The CDR3 reads CASSYRTGIPGELFF. The CDR3 bases are TGTGCCAGCAGCTACCGGACAGGGATTCCCGGGGAGCTGTTTTTT.

The chain joins TRBV6-1 to TRBJ2-7; TRBD1 matches at 10 bases. Germline lookup yields CDR1 MNHNS and CDR2 SASEGT. J was trimmed by 4 bases and V by 3 bases; bases with no gene match: 3. This CDR3 contains 14 residues. CDR3 protein: CASSDWTGGYEQYF. The CDR3 DNA sequence: TGTGCCAGCAGTGATTGGACAGGGGGATACGAGCAGTACTTC.

V and J are TRBV6-6 and TRBJ2-5; 9 nucleotides match TRBD1. CDR1 MNHNY and CDR2 SVGAGI come from the germline V gene (reference sequence). The ends lost 3 bases at V and 5 bases at J; junction bases unmatched: 10. The CDR3 is 16 amino acids. The CDR3 here is CASSYADRGAGETQYF. For the CDR3, the DNA is TGTGCCAGCAGTTATGCGGACAGGGGTGCCGGGGAGACCCAGTACTTC.